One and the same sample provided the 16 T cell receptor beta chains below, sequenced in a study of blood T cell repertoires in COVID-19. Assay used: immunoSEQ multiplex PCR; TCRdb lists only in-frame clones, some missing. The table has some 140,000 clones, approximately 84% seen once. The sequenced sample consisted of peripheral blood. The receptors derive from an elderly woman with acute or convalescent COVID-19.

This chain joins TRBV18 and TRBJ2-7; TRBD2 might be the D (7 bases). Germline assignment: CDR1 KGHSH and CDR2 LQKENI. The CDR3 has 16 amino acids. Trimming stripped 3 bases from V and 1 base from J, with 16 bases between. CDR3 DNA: TGTGCCAGCTCACCCCAGGGGCTAGCGGCTTCCTACGAGCAGTACTTC. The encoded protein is CASSPQGLAASYEQYF.

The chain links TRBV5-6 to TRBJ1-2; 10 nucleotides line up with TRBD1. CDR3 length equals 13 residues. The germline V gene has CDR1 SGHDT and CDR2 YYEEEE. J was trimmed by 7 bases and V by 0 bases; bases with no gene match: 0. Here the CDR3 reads CASSLGDRGGYTF. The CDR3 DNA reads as TGTGCCAGCAGCTTGGGGGACAGGGGTGGCTACACCTTC.

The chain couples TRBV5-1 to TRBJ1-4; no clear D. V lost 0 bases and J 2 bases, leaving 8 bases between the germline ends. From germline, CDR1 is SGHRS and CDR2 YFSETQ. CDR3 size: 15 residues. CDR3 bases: TGCGCCAGCAGCTTGGGGCGGGGTACTAATGAAAAACTGTTTTTT. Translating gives CASSLGRGTNEKLFF.

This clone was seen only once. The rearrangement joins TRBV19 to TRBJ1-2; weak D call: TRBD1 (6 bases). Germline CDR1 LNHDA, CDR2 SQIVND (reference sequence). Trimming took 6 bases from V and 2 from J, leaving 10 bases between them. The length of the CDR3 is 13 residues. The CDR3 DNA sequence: TGTGCCAGTAGGGGCAGGGGCAACTATGGCTACACCTTC. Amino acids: CASRGRGNYGYTF.

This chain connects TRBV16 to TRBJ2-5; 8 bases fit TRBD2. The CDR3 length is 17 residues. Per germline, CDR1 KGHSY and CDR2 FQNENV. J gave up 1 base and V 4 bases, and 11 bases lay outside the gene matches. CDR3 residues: CASSRNPGAGGQETQYF. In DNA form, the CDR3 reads TGTGCCAGCAGCCGAAACCCCGGGGCGGGGGGCCAAGAGACCCAGTACTTC.

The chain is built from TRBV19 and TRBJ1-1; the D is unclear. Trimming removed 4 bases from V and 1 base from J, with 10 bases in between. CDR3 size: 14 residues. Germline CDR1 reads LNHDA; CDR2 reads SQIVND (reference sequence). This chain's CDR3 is CASSKTTQNTEAFF. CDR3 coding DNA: TGTGCCAGTAGTAAAACCACACAGAACACTGAAGCTTTCTTT.

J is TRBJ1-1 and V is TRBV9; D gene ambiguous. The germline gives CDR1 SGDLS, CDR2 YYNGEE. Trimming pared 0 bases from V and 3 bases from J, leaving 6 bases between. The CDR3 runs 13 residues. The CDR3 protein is CASSVGADTEAFF. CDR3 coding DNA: TGTGCCAGCAGCGTAGGCGCGGACACTGAAGCTTTCTTT.

The CDR3: CASSHPGAGYYEQYF. The CDR3 coding sequence is TGCGCCAGCAGCCATCCTGGCGCAGGTTACTACGAGCAGTACTTC. V is TRBV4-1 and J is TRBJ2-7, with D hard to call. Per germline, CDR1 MGHRA and CDR2 YSYEKL. The V gene lost 3 bases and the J gene lost 3 bases, with 15 bases spanning the gap. The CDR3 length is 15 residues.

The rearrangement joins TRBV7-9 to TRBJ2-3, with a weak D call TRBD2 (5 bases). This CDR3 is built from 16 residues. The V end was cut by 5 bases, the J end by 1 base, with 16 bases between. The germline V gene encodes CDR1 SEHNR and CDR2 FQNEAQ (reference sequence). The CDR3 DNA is TGTGCCAGCAGCAGAGCCGCACGGGGAGGCACAGATACGCAGTATTTT. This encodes CASSRAARGGTDTQYF.

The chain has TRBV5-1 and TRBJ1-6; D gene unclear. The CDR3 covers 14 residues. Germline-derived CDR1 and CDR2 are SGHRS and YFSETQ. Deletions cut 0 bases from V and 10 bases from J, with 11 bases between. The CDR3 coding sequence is TGCGCCAGCAGCTTGGGAAGGGAGGACTCACCCCTCCACTTT. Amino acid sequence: CASSLGREDSPLHF. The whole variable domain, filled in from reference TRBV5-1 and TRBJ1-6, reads KAGVTQTPRYLIKTRGQQVTLSCSPISGHRSVSWYQQTPGQGLQFLFEYFSETQRNKGNFPGRFSGRQFSNSRSEMNVSTLELGDSALYLCASSLGREDSPLHFGNGTRLTVT.

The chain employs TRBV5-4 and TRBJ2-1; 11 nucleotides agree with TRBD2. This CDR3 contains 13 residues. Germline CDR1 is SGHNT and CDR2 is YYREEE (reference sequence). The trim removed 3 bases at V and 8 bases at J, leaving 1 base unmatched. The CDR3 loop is CASSSLAGDEQFF. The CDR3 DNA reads TGTGCCAGCAGCTCACTAGCGGGGGATGAGCAGTTCTTC.

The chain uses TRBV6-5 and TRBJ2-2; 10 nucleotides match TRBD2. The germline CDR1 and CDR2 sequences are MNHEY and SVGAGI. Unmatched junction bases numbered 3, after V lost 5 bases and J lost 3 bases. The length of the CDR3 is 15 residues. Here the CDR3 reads CASSRSGGDTGELFF. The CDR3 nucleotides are TGTGCCAGCAGTCGGAGCGGGGGGGACACCGGGGAGCTGTTTTTT.

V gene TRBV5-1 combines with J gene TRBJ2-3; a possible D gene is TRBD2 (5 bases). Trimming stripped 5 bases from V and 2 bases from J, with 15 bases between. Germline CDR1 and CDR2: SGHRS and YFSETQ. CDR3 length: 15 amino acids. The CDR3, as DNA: TGCGCCAGCAGGGTTGCGGGTCACCCCACAGATACGCAGTATTTT. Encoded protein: CASRVAGHPTDTQYF.

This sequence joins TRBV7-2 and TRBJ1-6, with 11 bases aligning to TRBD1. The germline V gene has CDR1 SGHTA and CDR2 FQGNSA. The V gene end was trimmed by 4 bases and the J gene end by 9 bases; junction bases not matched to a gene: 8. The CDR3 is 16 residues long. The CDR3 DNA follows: TGTGCCAGCAGCTCCTCCCTGGGACAGGGGGGTTCACCCCTCCACTTT. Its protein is CASSSSLGQGGSPLHF.

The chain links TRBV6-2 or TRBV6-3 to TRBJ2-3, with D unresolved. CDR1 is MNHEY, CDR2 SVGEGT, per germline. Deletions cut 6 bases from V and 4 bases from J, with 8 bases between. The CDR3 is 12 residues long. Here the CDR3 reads CASSLTADTQYF. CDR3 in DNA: TGTGCCAGCAGCCTCACAGCAGATACGCAGTATTTT.

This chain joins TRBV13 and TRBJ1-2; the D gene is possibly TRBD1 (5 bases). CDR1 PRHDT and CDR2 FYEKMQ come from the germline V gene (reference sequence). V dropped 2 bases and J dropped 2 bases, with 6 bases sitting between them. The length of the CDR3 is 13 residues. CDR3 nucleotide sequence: TGTGCCAGCAGCTTATACAGGAACTATGGCTACACCTTC. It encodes CASSLYRNYGYTF.